Each of the 21 T cell receptor beta chains below was sequenced from the same sample in a study of ipilimumab plus nivolumab after autologous stem cell transplantation. The repertoire was sequenced with immunoSEQ multiplex PCR; TCRdb's copy has only in-frame clones and lacks some. The data hold approximately 14,000 clones, with about four fifths observed a single time. Specimen: PBMCs, collected in a trial of ipilimumab plus nivolumab as post-transplant consolidation. These receptor sequences come from a male donor with primary mediastinal lymphoma.

The gene calls are TRBV28 and TRBJ2-3; D gene ambiguous. CDR3 length: 14 amino acids. Germline V lookup: CDR1 MDHEN, CDR2 SYDVKM. Trimming pared 10 bases from V and 0 bases from J, leaving 14 bases between. The CDR3 loop is CATPPGTSTDTQYF. The DNA of the CDR3 is TGTGCCACCCCCCCCGGTACTAGCACAGATACGCAGTATTTT.

The rearrangement joins TRBV7-2 to TRBJ2-3; 8 bases are a match to TRBD1. Germline CDR1 SGHTA, CDR2 FQGNSA. The length of the CDR3 is 16 residues. V was pared by 4 bases and J by 1 base, with 7 bases of the junction left unmatched. CDR3 protein: CASSSRGLMGTDTQYF. The CDR3 coding sequence is TGTGCCAGCAGCTCCAGGGGGCTGATGGGCACAGATACGCAGTATTTT.

The rearrangement joins TRBV10-3 to TRBJ2-7, with TRBD1 matching over 10 bases. Germline trimming cut 7 bases from V and 5 bases from J; bases unmatched to any gene: 8. The V gene's germline CDR1 is ENHRY and CDR2 SYGVKD. The length of the CDR3 is 14 residues. This CDR3 reads CAITPGQGTHEQYF. The CDR3 coding sequence is TGTGCCATCACTCCGGGACAGGGGACTCACGAGCAGTACTTC.

The gene calls are TRBV2 and TRBJ2-7; the D call may be TRBD1 or TRBD2 (5 bases each). The CDR3 length is 13 residues. Germline-derived CDR1 and CDR2 are SNHLY and FYNNEI. The CDR3 DNA follows: TGTGCGGCGAGGTCAGGGAGTTCCTACGAGCAGTACTTC. The encoded protein is CAARSGSSYEQYF.

The chain couples TRBV5-1 to TRBJ2-7; weak D call: TRBD2 (6 bases). This CDR3 has 14 amino acids. CDR1 is SGHRS and CDR2 is YFSETQ in the germline V gene. Trimming left V 5 bases short and J 2 bases short, with 14 bases between. CDR3 loop: CASSIGGEPYEQYF. The CDR3 nucleotides read TGCGCCAGCAGTATTGGCGGGGAGCCCTACGAGCAGTACTTC.

The chain employs TRBV9 and TRBJ2-1; 9 bases match TRBD2. Per the germline V gene, CDR1 is SGDLS and CDR2 is YYNGEE. The length of the CDR3 is 18 residues. V dropped 7 bases and J dropped 1; count of bases not matched to a gene: 15. This chain's CDR3 is CASSTGGRAIWSYNEQFF. The CDR3 coding sequence is TGTGCCAGCTCCACGGGCGGGAGGGCCATATGGTCCTACAATGAGCAGTTCTTC.

V gene TRBV28 combines with J gene TRBJ2-7, with 7 bases fitting TRBD2. V shed 5 bases, J shed 2 bases, and the junction held 12 bases outside the gene matches. CDR3 length: 16 amino acids. Germline CDR1 is MDHEN and CDR2 is SYDVKM. The CDR3 is CASSPLPGTTTYEQYF. The CDR3 bases are TGTGCCAGCAGTCCGTTACCGGGGACTACAACCTACGAGCAGTACTTC.

The chain joins TRBV5-1 to TRBJ2-7; 11 nucleotides match TRBD1. The germline CDR1 and CDR2 sequences are SGHRS and YFSETQ. Trimming at V came to 4 bases and at J to 1 base, leaving 4 bases not matched to a gene. The CDR3 consists of 15 residues. CDR3 in DNA: TGCGCCAGCAGCCCTGGACAGGGGGCATCCTACGAGCAGTACTTC. Protein sequence: CASSPGQGASYEQYF.

The rearrangement links TRBV2 to TRBJ1-1; maybe TRBD1 (5 bases). The V end was cut by 4 bases, the J end by 5 bases, with 11 bases between. The CDR3 has 13 residues. From germline, CDR1 is SNHLY and CDR2 FYNNEI. Written as DNA, the CDR3 is TGTGCCAGCAGTGGGGTCCGGGGGACTGAAGCTTTCTTT. It codes for CASSGVRGTEAFF. The full variable domain, its missing parts supplied by reference TRBV2 and TRBJ1-1, is EPEVTQTPSHQVTQMGQEVILRCVPISNHLYFYWYRQILGQKVEFLVSFYNNEISEKSEIFDDQFSVERPDGSNFTLKIRSTKLEDSAMYFCASSGVRGTEAFFGQGTRLTVV.

The table lists this clone with a count of one. This CDR3 is CASSVLAGGAQETQYF. The CDR3 DNA follows: TGTGCCAGCAGCGTTCTAGCGGGGGGGGCCCAAGAGACCCAGTACTTC. The genes are TRBV5-4 and TRBJ2-5; TRBD2 matches at 12 bases. With 4 bases clipped from V and 1 base from J, the junction kept 5 bases outside the gene matches. There are 16 residues in the CDR3. The germline V gene has CDR1 SGHNT and CDR2 YYREEE (reference sequence).

CDR3 nucleotides: TGTGCCAGCAGTGATCGGGACAGGGCGACTGAAGCTTTCTTT. The encoded protein is CASSDRDRATEAFF. The chain is built from TRBV6-4 and TRBJ1-1; 9 bases map to TRBD1. V lost 3 bases, J lost 5 bases, and 4 bases stayed unmatched. The CDR3 totals 14 residues. Per the germline V gene, CDR1 is MRHNA and CDR2 is SNTAGT.

This clone appeared a few times. This chain uses TRBV4-1 with TRBJ2-6, with TRBD2 matching 8 bases. In germline, CDR1 is MGHRA, CDR2 YSYEKL. The V segment lost 0 bases and the J segment 2 bases; nucleotides outside the gene matches: 6. This CDR3 region has 18 residues. Written as DNA, the CDR3 is TGCGCCAGCAGCCAAGATTTTTCGGGAGGGGCTGGGGCCAACGTCCTGACTTTC. It yields the protein CASSQDFSGGAGANVLTF.

This chain connects TRBV28 to TRBJ1-4; D possibly corresponds to TRBD1 (6 bases). V was cut by 4 bases and J by 7 bases, with 13 bases left in between. The CDR3 length is 14 residues. The germline gives CDR1 MDHEN, CDR2 SYDVKM. The CDR3 here is CASSSRQVVEKLFF. CDR3 in DNA: TGTGCCAGCAGTTCTCGACAGGTCGTTGAAAAACTGTTTTTT.

The genes are TRBV10-1 and TRBJ1-4, with a weak D call TRBD1 (6 bases). V was trimmed by 0 bases and J by 6 bases, leaving 11 bases between them. Looked up from germline, CDR1 is WNHNN and CDR2 is SYGVQD (reference sequence). There are 15 residues in the CDR3. The CDR3 DNA is TGCGCCAGCAGTGAGTCGGCAGGGGAGGATGAAAAACTGTTTTTT. Translated, it gives CASSESAGEDEKLFF.

The rearrangement uses TRBV30 and TRBJ2-2; 7 bases match TRBD1. The CDR3 extends over 14 amino acids. CDR1 and CDR2 (germline): GTSNPN, SVGIG (reference sequence). The trim removed 4 bases at V and 2 bases at J, leaving 4 bases unmatched. CDR3 amino acids: CAWNEGANTGELFF. The CDR3 coding sequence is TGTGCCTGGAACGAGGGGGCTAACACCGGGGAGCTGTTTTTT.

The V and J genes are TRBV5-1 and TRBJ2-2, with a weak D call TRBD1 (6 bases). Germline V gene data show CDR1 as SGHRS and CDR2 as YFSETQ. The CDR3 has 14 amino acids. V shed 7 bases and J shed 6 bases, with 16 bases lying between them. CDR3 sequence (DNA): TGCGCCAGCCGACGCGCGCAGGGGCCCGGGGAGCTGTTTTTT. It translates to CASRRAQGPGELFF.

The gene calls are TRBV5-5 and TRBJ1-1; D is undetermined. The CDR3 runs to 13 residues. Germline CDR1 SGHKS, CDR2 YYEKEE (reference sequence). The ends were cut back, 0 bases at V and 3 bases at J, with 6 bases in the middle. The CDR3 is CASSLVADTEAFF. The CDR3 region has the DNA TGTGCCAGCAGCTTGGTGGCGGACACTGAAGCTTTCTTT.

The rearrangement uses TRBV6-6 and TRBJ1-1; 9 positions match TRBD1. There are 15 residues in the CDR3. V lost 7 bases to trimming and J lost 4 bases; unmatched junction nucleotides: 10. Germline V CDR1 and CDR2: MNHNY, SVGAGI (reference sequence). CDR3 sequence: CASIYWGGQGTEAFF. Here the CDR3 DNA reads TGTGCCAGCATATACTGGGGGGGACAGGGCACTGAAGCTTTCTTT.

V is TRBV27 and J is TRBJ2-1; possible D gene TRBD1, 5 bases. The germline V and J ends were trimmed by 6 bases and 7 bases, with 16 bases remaining between them. The germline V gene has CDR1 MNHEY and CDR2 SMNVEV (reference sequence). The CDR3 extends over 14 amino acids. The chain's CDR3 is CASRAVQGLNEQFF. CDR3 coding DNA: TGTGCCAGCAGAGCTGTCCAGGGTCTGAATGAGCAGTTCTTC.

The chain has TRBV28 and TRBJ2-1; 9 positions match TRBD2. CDR3 size: 15 residues. CDR1 is MDHEN and CDR2 is SYDVKM in the germline V gene. V shed 6 bases, J shed 6 bases, and the junction held 9 bases outside the gene matches. The CDR3 here is CASSPSGIHSNEQFF. The DNA for the CDR3 is TGTGCCAGCAGCCCTAGCGGGATCCATTCCAATGAGCAGTTCTTC.

The V call is TRBV11-2, the J call TRBJ2-1, with TRBD2 identical over 7 bases. This CDR3 is 15 amino acids long. The V gene end was trimmed by 0 bases and the J gene end by 6 bases; junction bases not matched to a gene: 5. Germline assignment: CDR1 SGHAT and CDR2 FQNNGV. This CDR3 reads CASSLDTLARNEQFF. CDR3 DNA: TGTGCCAGCAGCTTAGATACACTAGCGCGCAATGAGCAGTTCTTC.